This T cell receptor beta chain originates from a study of shared clonotypes between healthy human individuals. Study-level results: Larger estimated richness was generally seen in naive subsets than in memory subsets. Shared across a few donors were around 5% of the naive CD4 clonotypes.

This clone was recorded many times. Its antigen remains unidentified. Into CD45RA+ naive and CD45RA-negative memory subsets, the CD4+ cells were split. Data came from immunoSEQ multiplex PCR; TCRdb stores just in-frame clones and leaves some out. The sample consists of about 960,000 clones, 70% to 85% of them appearing once. V dropped 3 bases and J dropped 2 bases, with 12 bases sitting between them. Looked up from germline, CDR1 is SGDLS and CDR2 is YYNGEE. This CDR3 is built from 15 residues. The sequenced sample was memory CD4+ T cells sorted from blood. The subset here: CD45RA-negative fraction. This chain joins TRBV9 and TRBJ2-1; D remains ambiguous. The sequence derives from a man aged 18 to 29 in good health. This CDR3 is CASSAQEGTYNEQFF. The CDR3, as DNA: TGTGCCAGCAGCGCCCAAGAAGGGACCTACAATGAGCAGTTCTTC.